Below, 24 T cell receptor beta chains from the same sample are listed, as sequenced in a study of cytomegalovirus exposure and HLA in healthy donors (TCRdb year 2017). The library was made by the immunoSEQ multiplex PCR assay. A mixture of 60 forward primers for TCR Vbeta segments and 13 reverse primers for TCR Jbeta segments was used in the multiplex PCR. TCRdb stores this immuneACCESS table with in-frame sequences only. Part of the clones is absent; in the studies checked, under half of the shortfall reflects unresolved V genes, and no reason is known for the rest. The sample records about 31,000 clones, around 40% of which are singletons. The leading ten clones occupy less than 2% of the sample. The sequencing input was PBMCs. These receptors all come from a woman aged 45-60 years in good health and CMV-seronegative.

V is TRBV27 and J is TRBJ1-2, with 7 nucleotides matching TRBD1. CDR1 and CDR2 (germline): MNHEY, SMNVEV (reference sequence). The CDR3 is 15 residues long. V dropped 8 bases and J dropped 4; count of bases not matched to a gene: 13. The CDR3 DNA follows: TGTGCCAGCGCCCGACAGGGTTATACCCCCTATGGCTACACCTTC. Translation gives CASARQGYTPYGYTF.

The chain recombines TRBV9 with TRBJ2-3; tentative D call: TRBD2 (5 bases). The V end lost 2 bases, the J end lost 6 bases, and 10 bases lay between the germline ends. Germline lookup yields CDR1 SGDLS and CDR2 YYNGEE. The CDR3 loop spans 13 amino acids. The CDR3 reads CASSVEVADTQYF. The CDR3 region has the DNA TGTGCCAGCAGCGTGGAGGTGGCTGATACGCAGTATTTT.

This chain joins TRBV19 and TRBJ2-2; TRBD1 agrees at 9 bases. Looked up from germline, CDR1 is LNHDA and CDR2 is SQIVND (reference sequence). Trimming took 4 bases from V and 3 from J; bases not matched to a gene: 6. There are 16 residues in the CDR3. Here the CDR3 DNA reads TGTGCCAGTAGTACCCGGACAGGGGCGGACACCGGGGAGCTGTTTTTT. This translates into CASSTRTGADTGELFF.

The chain links TRBV5-1 to TRBJ1-2; 8 nucleotides align to TRBD1. After removal of 4 bases from V and 3 bases from J, the junction contained 5 bases not matched to a gene. This CDR3 has 14 residues. Germline CDR1 is SGHRS and CDR2 is YFSETQ. The CDR3 region is CASSADRVHYGYTF. For the CDR3, the DNA is TGCGCCAGCAGCGCGGACAGGGTACACTATGGCTACACCTTC.

The chain links TRBV7-2 to TRBJ2-2; no definite D call. The CDR3 runs to 14 residues. Trimming pared 5 bases from V and 4 bases from J, leaving 11 bases between. Germline CDR1 is SGHTA and CDR2 is FQGNSA. CDR3 sequence (DNA): TGTGCCAGCAGCCCCCGGAGCAGCACCGGGGAGCTGTTTTTT. Translated, it gives CASSPRSSTGELFF.

The chain recombines TRBV18 with TRBJ2-1, with D hard to call. The CDR3 loop spans 13 amino acids. V lost 4 bases and J 5 bases, leaving 9 bases between the germline ends. In germline, CDR1 is KGHSH, CDR2 LQKENI. This chain's CDR3 is CASSLALDNEQFF. Here the CDR3 DNA reads TGTGCCAGCTCACTAGCTCTGGACAATGAGCAGTTCTTC.

This chain joins TRBV5-4 and TRBJ1-4, with 8 nucleotides matching TRBD1. CDR1 SGHNT and CDR2 YYREEE come from the germline V gene (reference sequence). The CDR3 is 15 amino acids. The V gene end was trimmed by 5 bases and the J gene end by 8 bases; junction bases not matched to a gene: 11. CDR3 amino acids: CASRPGTGPSEKLFF. In nucleotides, the CDR3 is TGTGCCAGCAGACCCGGGACAGGACCCTCCGAAAAACTGTTTTTT.

V is TRBV9 and J is TRBJ1-2, with 8 bases matching TRBD1. Germline V gene sequence: CDR1 SGDLS, CDR2 YYNGEE. Losses at the gene ends were 3 bases for V and 8 bases for J; bases not matched to a gene: 9. The CDR3 is made up of 14 amino acids. The CDR3 loop reads CASSATLDREGYTF. The DNA for the CDR3 is TGTGCCAGCAGCGCCACCTTGGACAGGGAAGGCTACACCTTC.

This clone came up a few times. The CDR3 region is CASSIEPGQGGNTIYF. CDR3 DNA sequence: TGCGCCAGCAGCATAGAACCGGGACAGGGTGGAAACACCATATATTTT. The gene calls are TRBV5-1 and TRBJ1-3, with 9 bases identical to TRBD1. In germline, CDR1 is SGHRS, CDR2 YFSETQ. V lost 4 bases, J lost 3 bases, and 8 bases stayed unmatched. The length of the CDR3 is 16 residues.

This clone was counted a few times. This chain's CDR3 is CASSQVRGGRADTQYF. DNA for the CDR3: TGTGCCAGCAGCCAAGTGCGGGGGGGCCGCGCAGATACGCAGTATTTT. The chain employs TRBV4-2 and TRBJ2-3; TRBD2 agrees at 9 bases. V was clipped by 1 base and J by 4 bases; unmatched bases: 6. Germline values: CDR1 LGHNA, CDR2 YNFKEQ. CDR3 size: 16 residues.

A few counts support this clone. The CDR3 DNA reads as TGTGCCAGCTCACCCCTTGACAGGGCGGGGGGCTACACCTTC. Encoded protein: CASSPLDRAGGYTF. The gene calls are TRBV18 and TRBJ1-2; TRBD1 aligns across 7 bases. The CDR3 extends over 14 amino acids. Per germline, CDR1 KGHSH and CDR2 LQKENI. The V and J ends lost 3 bases and 8 bases, in that order; junction bases with no gene match: 9.

This clone was seen more than once but under ten times. The chain uses TRBV28 and TRBJ1-1, with TRBD1 matching over 10 bases. The ends lost 10 bases at V and 2 bases at J; junction bases unmatched: 7. From germline, CDR1 is MDHEN and CDR2 SYDVKM. CDR3 length: 14 amino acids. In DNA form, the CDR3 reads TGTGCCACCCAGACAGGGGGCATTAACACTGAAGCTTTCTTT. This sequence encodes CATQTGGINTEAFF.

V and J are TRBV29-1 and TRBJ2-1; weak D call: TRBD1 (5 bases). V lost 4 bases and J 11 bases, leaving 12 bases between the germline ends. The germline CDR1 and CDR2 sequences are SQVTM and ANQGSEA. This CDR3 spans 11 amino acids. The CDR3 here is CSVVQARKQFF. As DNA, the CDR3 is TGCAGCGTTGTACAGGCAAGAAAGCAGTTCTTC.

This clone was seen more than once but under ten times. The chain carries TRBV4-1 and TRBJ1-2; possible D gene TRBD1, 5 bases. The germline CDR1 and CDR2 sequences are MGHRA and YSYEKL. Trimming cost V 4 bases and J 2 bases, with 20 bases left between them. This CDR3 has 17 residues. CDR3 amino acids: CASSPGGQGRWNYGYTF. CDR3 nucleotides: TGCGCCAGCAGCCCCGGTGGGCAGGGAAGGTGGAACTATGGCTACACCTTC.

This clone was recorded a few times. V is TRBV4-2 and J is TRBJ2-2, with D perhaps matching TRBD2 (7 bases). The CDR3 spans 19 residues. Between the trimmed V and J ends, which lost 2 bases and 3 bases, there was a span of 22 bases. Germline CDR1 reads LGHNA; CDR2 reads YNFKEQ. CDR3 DNA: TGTGCCAGCAGCCAACTTATCTACAGGGTTCGGGAGGACACCGGGGAGCTGTTTTTT. The encoded protein is CASSQLIYRVREDTGELFF.

The sample holds a few counts of this clone. The rearrangement links TRBV30 to TRBJ1-5; tentative D call: TRBD1 (5 bases). Germline V gene lookup returns CDR1 GTSNPN and CDR2 SVGIG (reference sequence). The V and J ends lost 0 bases and 5 bases respectively, with 14 bases between them. The CDR3 is made up of 15 amino acids. The CDR3 spells CAWSVRSTGYQPQHF. The CDR3 DNA sequence: TGTGCCTGGAGTGTACGAAGCACAGGATATCAGCCCCAGCATTTT.

The chain is built from TRBV7-9 and TRBJ2-5; the match to TRBD2 covers 12 bases. V was pared by 5 bases and J by 5 bases, with 6 bases of the junction left unmatched. Germline V gives CDR1 SEHNR, CDR2 FQNEAQ (reference sequence). The CDR3 consists of 15 residues. CDR3 in DNA: TGTGCCAGCAGCCCGCTAGCGGGGGGGCAGGAGACCCAGTACTTC. Amino acids: CASSPLAGGQETQYF.

The rearrangement joins TRBV10-2 to TRBJ2-3; 8 bases map to TRBD2. Germline V gene lookup returns CDR1 WSHSY and CDR2 SAAADI. Germline trimming cut 6 bases from V and 6 bases from J; bases unmatched to any gene: 8. CDR3 length: 14 amino acids. The CDR3 DNA reads as TGCGCCAGCAGCCCGGGGGGGTCCGGGGATACGCAGTATTTT. Translating it yields CASSPGGSGDTQYF.

This clone was counted between two and nine times. The chain recombines TRBV9 with TRBJ2-5, with unresolved D. CDR1 is SGDLS, CDR2 YYNGEE, per germline. The CDR3 has 12 residues. V lost 4 bases and J 5 bases, leaving 9 bases between the germline ends. CDR3: CASSPQRETQYF. As DNA, the CDR3 is TGTGCCAGCAGCCCCCAGAGGGAGACCCAGTACTTC. Together with reference TRBV9 and TRBJ2-5, the CDR3 gives the full variable domain: DSGVTQTPKHLITATGQRVTLRCSPRSGDLSVYWYQQSLDQGLQFLIQYYNGEERAKGNILERFSAQQFPDLHSELNLSSLELGDSALYFCASSPQRETQYFGPGTRLLVL.

The genes are TRBV14 and TRBJ2-5, with 8 bases fitting TRBD1. Germline-derived CDR1 and CDR2 are SGHDN and FVKESK. The junction had 12 bases not matched to a gene; V was cut back by 1 base and J by 11 bases. CDR3 length: 15 residues. In nucleotides, the CDR3 is TGTGCCAGCAGCCAAGTTGGGCAGGGGGCACCGGAGCAGTACTTC. Encoded protein: CASSQVGQGAPEQYF.

V gene TRBV10-3 combines with J gene TRBJ2-3, with 11 positions matching TRBD2. V shed 2 bases, J shed 3 bases, and the junction held 13 bases outside the gene matches. The CDR3 extends over 19 amino acids. Germline assignment: CDR1 ENHRY and CDR2 SYGVKD. The CDR3 here is CAISEDLFSGRDGTDTQYF. CDR3 coding DNA: TGTGCCATCAGTGAGGACCTCTTTAGCGGGAGGGATGGGACAGATACGCAGTATTTT.

The chain has TRBV12-5 and TRBJ2-5, with a tentative D call TRBD1 (6 bases). This CDR3 is built from 13 residues. V was trimmed by 2 bases and J by 4 bases, leaving 8 bases between them. Germline lookup yields CDR1 LGHNT and CDR2 FRNRAP. The CDR3 protein is CASGLTGTETQYF. The DNA for the CDR3 is TGTGCTAGTGGTTTGACAGGGACAGAGACCCAGTACTTC.

This CDR3 reads CASSNSSQGAKGYTF. CDR3 bases: TGTGCCAGCAGCAACAGTTCCCAGGGGGCCAAGGGCTACACCTTC. J is TRBJ1-2 and V is TRBV11-2, with 8 bases aligning to TRBD1. V lost 5 bases and J lost 8; bases outside the gene matches: 13. CDR3 length equals 15 residues. Looked up from germline, CDR1 is SGHAT and CDR2 is FQNNGV.

This clone was seen a handful of times. CDR3 bases: TGTGCCAGTACCCTACTAGCGGGAGGTCCCGATACGCAGTATTTT. This gives the protein CASTLLAGGPDTQYF. The chain carries TRBV19 and TRBJ2-3; 12 bases are shared with TRBD2. In germline, CDR1 is LNHDA, CDR2 SQIVND (reference sequence). V trimming: 7 bases; J trimming: 6 bases; junction bases outside the gene matches: 8. This CDR3 comprises 15 residues.